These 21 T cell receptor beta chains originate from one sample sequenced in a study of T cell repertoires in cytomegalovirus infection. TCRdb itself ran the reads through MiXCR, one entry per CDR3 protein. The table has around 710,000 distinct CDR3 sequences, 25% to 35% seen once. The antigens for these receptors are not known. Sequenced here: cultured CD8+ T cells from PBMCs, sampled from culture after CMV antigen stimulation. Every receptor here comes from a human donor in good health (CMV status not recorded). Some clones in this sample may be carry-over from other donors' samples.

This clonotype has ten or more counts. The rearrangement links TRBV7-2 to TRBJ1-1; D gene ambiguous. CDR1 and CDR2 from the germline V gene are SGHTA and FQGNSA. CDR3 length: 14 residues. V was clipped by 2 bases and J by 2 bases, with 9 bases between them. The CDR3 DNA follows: TGTGCCAGCAGCTTAATCTCGTTTAACACTGAAGCTTTCTTT. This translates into CASSLISFNTEAFF. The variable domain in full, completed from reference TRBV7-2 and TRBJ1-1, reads GAGVSQSPSNKVTEKGKDVELRCDPISGHTALYWYRQSLGQGLEFLIYFQGNSAPDKSGLPSDRFSAERTGGSVSTLTIQRTQQEDSAVYLCASSLISFNTEAFFGQGTRLTVV.

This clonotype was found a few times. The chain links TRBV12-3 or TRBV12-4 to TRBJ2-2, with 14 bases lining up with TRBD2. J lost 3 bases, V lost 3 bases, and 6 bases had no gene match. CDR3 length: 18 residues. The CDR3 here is CASSFWTSGGKYTGELFF. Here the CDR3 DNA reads TGTGCCAGCAGTTTCTGGACTAGCGGGGGGAAATACACCGGGGAGCTGTTTTTT.

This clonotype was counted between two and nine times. CDR3 DNA: TGCGCCAGCAGCCATGTACTAGCGGGGGTCACAGATACGCAGTATTTT. Translated: CASSHVLAGVTDTQYF. The chain uses TRBV4-1 and TRBJ2-3; TRBD2 matches 11 bases. The J segment lost 2 bases and the V segment lost 3 bases, leaving 4 bases of the junction unmatched. The CDR3 covers 16 residues. The V gene's germline CDR1 is MGHRA and CDR2 YSYEKL.

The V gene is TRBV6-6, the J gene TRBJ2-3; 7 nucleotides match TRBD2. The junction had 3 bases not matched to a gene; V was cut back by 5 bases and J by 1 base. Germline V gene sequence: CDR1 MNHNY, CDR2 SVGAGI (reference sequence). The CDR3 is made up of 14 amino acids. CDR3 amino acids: CASSPTSGTDTQYF. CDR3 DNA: TGTGCCAGCAGTCCTACTAGCGGCACAGATACGCAGTATTTT.

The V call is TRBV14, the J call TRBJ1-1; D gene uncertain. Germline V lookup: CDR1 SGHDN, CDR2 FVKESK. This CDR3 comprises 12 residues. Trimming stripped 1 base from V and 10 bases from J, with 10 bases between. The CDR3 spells CASSQGVEGAFF. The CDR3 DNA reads TGTGCCAGCAGCCAAGGCGTGGAGGGAGCTTTCTTT.

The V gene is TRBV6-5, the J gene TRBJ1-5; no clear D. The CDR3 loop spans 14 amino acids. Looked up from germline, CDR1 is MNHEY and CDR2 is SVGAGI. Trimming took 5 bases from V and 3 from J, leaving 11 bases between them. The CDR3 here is CASSGRSDNQPQHF. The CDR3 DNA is TGTGCCAGCAGTGGCAGATCAGACAATCAGCCCCAGCATTTT.

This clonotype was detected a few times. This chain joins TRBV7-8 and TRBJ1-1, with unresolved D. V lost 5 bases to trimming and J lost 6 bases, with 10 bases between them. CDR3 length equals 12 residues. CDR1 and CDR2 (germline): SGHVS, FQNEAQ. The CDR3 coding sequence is TGTGCCAGCAGCGAACCTGCCCCTGAAGCTTTCTTT. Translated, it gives CASSEPAPEAFF.

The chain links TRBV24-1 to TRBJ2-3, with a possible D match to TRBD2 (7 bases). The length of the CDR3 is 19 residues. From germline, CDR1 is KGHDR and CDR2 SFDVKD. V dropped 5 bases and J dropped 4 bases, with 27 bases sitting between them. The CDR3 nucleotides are TGTGCCACCAGTGCCTTTAAGCAAAAGGGGGGGCCTGGGGCAGATACGCAGTATTTT. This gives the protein CATSAFKQKGGPGADTQYF.

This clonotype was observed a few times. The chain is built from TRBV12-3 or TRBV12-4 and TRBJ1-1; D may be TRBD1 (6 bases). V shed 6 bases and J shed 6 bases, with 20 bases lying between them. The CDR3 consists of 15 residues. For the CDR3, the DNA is TGTGCCAGCAGGTCGGAGGGGGGCCCTGACCCTGAAGCTTTCTTT. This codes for CASRSEGGPDPEAFF.

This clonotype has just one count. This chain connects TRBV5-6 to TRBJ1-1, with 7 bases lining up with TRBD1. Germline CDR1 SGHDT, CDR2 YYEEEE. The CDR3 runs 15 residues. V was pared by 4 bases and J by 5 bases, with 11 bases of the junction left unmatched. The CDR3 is CASSKGTAASTEAFF. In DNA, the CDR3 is TGTGCCAGCAGCAAAGGGACAGCTGCCTCGACTGAAGCTTTCTTT.

The CDR3 protein is CSARDSSARDYNEQFF. The DNA for the CDR3 is TGCAGTGCTAGAGATTCTAGCGCCAGAGACTACAATGAGCAGTTCTTC. The gene calls are TRBV20-1 and TRBJ2-1; perhaps TRBD2 as D (6 bases). The CDR3 covers 16 residues. V was clipped by 0 bases and J by 3 bases, with 15 bases between them. The germline CDR1 and CDR2 sequences are DFQATT and SNEGSKA (reference sequence).

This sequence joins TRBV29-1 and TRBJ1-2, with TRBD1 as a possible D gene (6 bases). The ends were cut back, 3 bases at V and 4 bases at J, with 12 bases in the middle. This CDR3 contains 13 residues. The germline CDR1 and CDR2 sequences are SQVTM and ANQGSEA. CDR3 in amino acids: CSVDLTGRYGYTF. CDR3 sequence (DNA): TGCAGCGTTGACCTGACAGGCCGCTATGGCTACACCTTC.

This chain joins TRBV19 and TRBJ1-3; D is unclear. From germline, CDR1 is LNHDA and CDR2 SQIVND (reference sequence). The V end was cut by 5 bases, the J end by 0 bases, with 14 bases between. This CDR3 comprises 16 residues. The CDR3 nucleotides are TGTGCCAGTAGTTCCGCTCGATCCTCCTCTGGAAACACCATATATTTT. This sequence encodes CASSSARSSSGNTIYF.

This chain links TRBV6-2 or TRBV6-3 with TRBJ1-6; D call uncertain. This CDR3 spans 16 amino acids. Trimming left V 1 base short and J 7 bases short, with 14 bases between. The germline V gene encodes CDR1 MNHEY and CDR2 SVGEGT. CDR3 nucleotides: TGTGCCAGCAGTTACTACTCCGGGGTGTGGAATTCACCCCTCCACTTT. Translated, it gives CASSYYSGVWNSPLHF.

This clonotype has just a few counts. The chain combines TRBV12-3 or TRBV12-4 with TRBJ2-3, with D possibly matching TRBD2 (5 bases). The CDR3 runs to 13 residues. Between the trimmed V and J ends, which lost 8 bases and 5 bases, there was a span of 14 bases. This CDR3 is CASSLEAGDTQYF. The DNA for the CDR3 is TGTGCCAGCTCCCTAGAGGCGGGAGATACGCAGTATTTT.

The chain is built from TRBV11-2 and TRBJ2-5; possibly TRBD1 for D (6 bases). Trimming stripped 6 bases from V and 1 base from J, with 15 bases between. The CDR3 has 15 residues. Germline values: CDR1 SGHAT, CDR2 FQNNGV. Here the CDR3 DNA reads TGTGCCAGCAGTTATGGACAGCTCCTCCAAGAGACCCAGTACTTC. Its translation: CASSYGQLLQETQYF.

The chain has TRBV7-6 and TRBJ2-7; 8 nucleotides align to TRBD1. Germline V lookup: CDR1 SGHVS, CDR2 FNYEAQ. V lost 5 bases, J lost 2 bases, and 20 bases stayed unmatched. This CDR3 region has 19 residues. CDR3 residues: CASSPVPGQERFTTYEQYF. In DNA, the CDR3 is TGTGCCAGCAGCCCCGTTCCGGGACAGGAGAGATTTACCACCTACGAGCAGTACTTC. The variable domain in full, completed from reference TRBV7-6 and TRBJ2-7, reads GAGVSQSPRYKVTKRGQDVALRCDPISGHVSLYWYRQALGQGPEFLTYFNYEAQQDKSGLPNDRFSAERPEGSISTLTIQRTEQRDSAMYRCASSPVPGQERFTTYEQYFGPGTRLTVT.

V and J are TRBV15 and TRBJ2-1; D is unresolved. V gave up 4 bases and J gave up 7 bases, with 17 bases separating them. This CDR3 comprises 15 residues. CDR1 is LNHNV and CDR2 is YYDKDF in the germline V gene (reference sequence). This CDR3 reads CATSTGSDSLNEQFF. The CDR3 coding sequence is TGTGCCACCAGCACCGGAAGTGATTCCCTTAATGAGCAGTTCTTC.

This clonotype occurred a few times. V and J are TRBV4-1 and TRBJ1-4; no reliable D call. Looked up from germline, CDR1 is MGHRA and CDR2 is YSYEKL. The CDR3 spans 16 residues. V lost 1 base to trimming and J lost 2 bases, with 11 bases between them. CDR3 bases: TGCGCCAGCAGCCAAGCCCCCCTTGGGACTAATGAAAAACTGTTTTTT. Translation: CASSQAPLGTNEKLFF.

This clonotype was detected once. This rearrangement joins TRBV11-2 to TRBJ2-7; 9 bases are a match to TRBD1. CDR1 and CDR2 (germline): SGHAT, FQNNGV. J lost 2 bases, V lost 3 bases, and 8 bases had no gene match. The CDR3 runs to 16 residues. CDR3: CASSFWDREAAYEQYV. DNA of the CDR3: TGTGCCAGCAGCTTTTGGGACAGGGAGGCCGCCTACGAGCAGTACGTC.

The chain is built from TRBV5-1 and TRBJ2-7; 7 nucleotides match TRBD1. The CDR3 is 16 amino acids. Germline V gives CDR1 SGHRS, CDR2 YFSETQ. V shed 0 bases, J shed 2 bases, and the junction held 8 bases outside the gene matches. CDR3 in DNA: TGCGCCAGCAGCTTGGCTCCGGGACAGCCTGCCTACGAGCAGTACTTC. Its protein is CASSLAPGQPAYEQYF.